A selection of T cell receptor beta chains follows, all from one sample in a study of T cell responses to AZD1222 COVID-19 vaccine. Data came from immunoSEQ multiplex PCR; TCRdb stores just in-frame clones and leaves some out. The sample has about 130,000 clones, approximately 90% seen once. Sequences were derived from peripheral blood, sampled on day 0 of AZD1222 vaccination. The source of these receptors is an adult in good health. CDR3s include the opening cysteine and the closing phenylalanine or tryptophan. The order of the fields is V gene, D gene, clone size, J gene, CDR3 protein, CDR3 DNA. D genes are given only for firm matches. Expanded clones get a size class; other rows say once, few or many, or leave the size out.

TRBV29-1	.	.	TRBJ2-7	CSADGGGIGEQYF	TGCAGCGCCGACGGGGGAGGAATAGGCGAGCAGTACTTC
TRBV19	.	.	TRBJ1-2	CASSIGVNYGYTF	TGTGCCAGTAGTATAGGGGTTAACTATGGCTACACCTTC
TRBV18	.	.	TRBJ1-2	CASSPQTGSDAYGYTF	TGTGCCAGCTCACCGCAAACCGGGTCCGATGCCTATGGCTACACCTTC
TRBV6-4	.	.	TRBJ2-2	CASRSDANTGELFF	TGTGCCAGCCGCAGCGATGCGAACACCGGGGAGCTGTTTTTT
TRBV9	TRBD1	.	TRBJ2-7	CASSVDGTESYEQYF	TGTGCCAGCAGCGTAGATGGGACAGAGTCCTACGAGCAGTACTTC
TRBV18	.	.	TRBJ1-1	CASSLVGGGGAFF	TGTGCCAGCTCACTCGTAGGGGGAGGAGGGGCTTTCTTT
TRBV18	.	once	TRBJ1-5	CASSPRPDQPQHF	TGTGCCAGCTCACCTAGACCGGATCAGCCCCAGCATTTT
TRBV7-6	.	.	TRBJ1-3	CASSPLRSGGGNTIYF	TGTGCCAGCAGCCCGCTTAGGAGCGGTGGAGGAAACACCATATATTTT
TRBV25-1	.	.	TRBJ1-2	CASSLGSNYGYTF	TGTGCCAGCAGTCTCGGCAGTAACTATGGCTACACCTTC
TRBV12-3/TRBV12-4	.	.	TRBJ1-5	CASGDQPQHF	TGTGCCAGCGGGGATCAGCCCCAGCATTTT
TRBV11-2	TRBD1	.	TRBJ2-5	CASSAGQGLGETQYF	TGTGCCAGCAGCGCTGGACAGGGTTTGGGCGAGACCCAGTACTTC
TRBV5-4	.	few	TRBJ1-4	CASSLIPNEKLFF	TGTGCCAGCAGCTTGATCCCCAATGAAAAACTGTTTTTT
TRBV19	.	.	TRBJ1-5	CASSIVEQGNQPQHF	TGTGCCAGTAGTATAGTAGAACAGGGCAATCAGCCCCAGCATTTT
TRBV5-4	TRBD1	.	TRBJ1-2	CASRPPGQGEVDYGYTF	TGTGCCAGCAGACCCCCGGGACAGGGGGAGGTAGACTATGGCTACACCTTC
TRBV15	.	.	TRBJ1-1	CATSSPPGAMNTEAFF	TGTGCCACCAGCAGTCCGCCGGGGGCGATGAACACTGAAGCTTTCTTT
TRBV5-1	TRBD1	.	TRBJ1-1	CASSLVPDRDIMNTEAFF	TGCGCCAGCAGCTTGGTCCCGGACAGGGACATAATGAACACTGAAGCTTTCTTT
TRBV24-1	.	few	TRBJ2-3	CATSDRGGGETDTQYF	TGTGCCACCAGTGATCGAGGCGGAGGCGAGACAGATACGCAGTATTTT
TRBV5-4	.	.	TRBJ2-7	CASSLSGSSYEQYF	TGTGCCAGCAGCTTGTCGGGAAGCTCCTACGAGCAGTACTTC
TRBV27	.	few	TRBJ1-5	CASSSGGVSQPQHF	TGTGCCAGCAGTTCCGGGGGCGTTAGTCAGCCCCAGCATTTT
TRBV28	.	.	TRBJ1-6	CASSPGVGSPLHF	TGTGCCAGCAGCCCCGGGGTGGGCTCACCCCTCCACTTT
TRBV9	.	.	TRBJ1-2	CASSALQGREDGYTF	TGTGCCAGCAGCGCCCTACAGGGAAGGGAAGATGGCTACACCTTC
TRBV28	.	.	TRBJ2-5	CASGTRNQETQYF	TGTGCCAGCGGTACCCGGAACCAAGAGACCCAGTACTTC